The 28 T cell receptor beta chains below come from one sample, sequenced in a study of blood T cell repertoires in COVID-19. Sequencing was performed with immunoSEQ multiplex PCR; in TCRdb, only in-frame clones are kept and a portion is missing. Among roughly 200,000 clones, just under 90% were seen once, and the ten largest hold over 1%. Sequencing was done on a sample of PBMCs or T cells enriched from blood (not recorded which). The origin of the receptors is a man aged 30 to 39 who had recovered from COVID-19.

Here the CDR3 DNA reads TGTGCCAGTAGTTGGGAGGGGGGGGTGTCTGAAGCTTTCTTT. It encodes CASSWEGGVSEAFF. This chain connects TRBV19 to TRBJ1-1; maybe TRBD1 (6 bases). The CDR3 runs to 14 residues. CDR1 and CDR2 (germline): LNHDA, SQIVND (reference sequence). Between the trimmed V and J ends, which lost 5 bases and 6 bases, there was a span of 16 bases. The entire variable domain, with the rest obtained from reference TRBV19 and TRBJ1-1, is as follows: DGGITQSPKYLFRKEGQNVTLSCEQNLNHDAMYWYRQDPGQGLRLIYYSQIVNDFQKGDIAEGYSVSREKKESFPLTVTSAQKNPTAFYLCASSWEGGVSEAFFGQGTRLTVV.

J is TRBJ2-7 and V is TRBV28; D perhaps matches TRBD2 (5 bases). Trimming left V 1 base short and J 2 bases short, with 9 bases between. CDR1 MDHEN and CDR2 SYDVKM come from the germline V gene. CDR3 length: 14 residues. The CDR3 nucleotides read TGTGCCAGCAGTTTATACGAGGGTACCTACGAGCAGTACTTC. This sequence encodes CASSLYEGTYEQYF.

The genes are TRBV6-4 and TRBJ2-6, with TRBD1 matching 8 bases. The CDR3 contains 17 residues. V was pared by 4 bases and J by 4 bases, with 9 bases of the junction left unmatched. Germline V gene data show CDR1 as MRHNA and CDR2 as SNTAGT. This CDR3 reads CASSAAGGARGANVLTF. CDR3 nucleotides: TGTGCCAGCAGTGCAGCAGGGGGCGCACGGGGGGCCAACGTCCTGACTTTC.

The V gene is TRBV7-9, the J gene TRBJ2-7, with TRBD1 matching over 7 bases. This CDR3 region has 15 residues. Germline values: CDR1 SEHNR, CDR2 FQNEAQ (reference sequence). J gave up 7 bases and V 5 bases, and 14 bases lay outside the gene matches. The CDR3, as DNA: TGTGCCAGCAGCCTCCCGGGACAGACCCCAAGAGAGCAGTACTTC. It translates to CASSLPGQTPREQYF.

The chain uses TRBV15 and TRBJ2-7; tentatively, D is TRBD1 (5 bases). V was pared by 0 bases and J by 1 base, with 7 bases between. The CDR3 consists of 14 residues. Germline V gene lookup returns CDR1 LNHNV and CDR2 YYDKDF (reference sequence). CDR3 region: CATSRDRGSYEQYF. The CDR3 region has the DNA TGTGCCACCAGCAGAGATAGGGGTTCCTACGAGCAGTACTTC.

The rearrangement joins TRBV3-1 (or the pseudogene TRBV3-2) to TRBJ2-5, with 10 bases that match TRBD2. The germline V gene encodes CDR1 LGHDT and CDR2 YNNKEL (reference sequence). The CDR3 loop spans 15 amino acids. V trimming: 0 bases; J trimming: 3 bases; junction bases outside the gene matches: 1. CDR3: CASSQEGLAKETQYF. The DNA of the CDR3 is TGTGCCAGCAGCCAAGAGGGACTAGCGAAAGAGACCCAGTACTTC.

The chain couples TRBV27 to TRBJ1-4; TRBD1 agrees at 8 bases. The CDR3 contains 14 residues. Germline CDR1 MNHEY, CDR2 SMNVEV (reference sequence). V lost 4 bases, J lost 10 bases, and 8 bases stayed unmatched. The CDR3 coding sequence is TGTGCCAGCAGTTGGGGCAGGGGGCGGGGAAAACTGTTTTTT. This translates into CASSWGRGRGKLFF.

This chain joins TRBV18 and TRBJ2-6; unclear D gene. The CDR3 runs to 16 residues. Germline values: CDR1 KGHSH, CDR2 LQKENI. Between the trimmed V and J ends, which lost 2 bases and 0 bases, there was a span of 8 bases. The CDR3 spells CASSPWSVSGANVLTF. In DNA form, the CDR3 reads TGTGCCAGCTCACCATGGTCAGTCTCTGGGGCCAACGTCCTGACTTTC. Together with reference TRBV18 and TRBJ2-6, the CDR3 gives the full variable domain: NAGVMQNPRHLVRRRGQEARLRCSPMKGHSHVYWYRQLPEEGLKFMVYLQKENIIDESGMPKERFSAEFPKEGPSILRIQQVVRGDSAAYFCASSPWSVSGANVLTFGAGSRLTVL.

The chain combines TRBV20-1 with TRBJ2-7; tentative D call: TRBD1 (6 bases). Between the trimmed V and J ends, which lost 3 bases and 3 bases, there was a span of 12 bases. CDR1 and CDR2 (germline): DFQATT, SNEGSKA (reference sequence). The CDR3 is made up of 13 amino acids. The CDR3 region has the DNA TGCAGTGCTAGTGATGGACAGATCTACGAGCAGTACTTC. It codes for CSASDGQIYEQYF.

The J gene is TRBJ2-1, the V gene TRBV7-2, with 11 positions matching TRBD2. This CDR3 is built from 18 residues. CDR1 and CDR2 (germline): SGHTA, FQGNSA. V trimming: 3 bases; J trimming: 6 bases; junction bases outside the gene matches: 13. CDR3 DNA: TGTGCCAGCAGCTTGACCCTCCTTCTAGCGGGAGGCATCAATGAGCAGTTCTTC. Its translation is CASSLTLLLAGGINEQFF.

V is TRBV4-1 and J is TRBJ1-1; 7 nucleotides align to TRBD1. The CDR3 has 13 residues. The germline V gene has CDR1 MGHRA and CDR2 YSYEKL. With V trimmed by 3 bases and J by 6 bases, 4 bases remained unmatched. This CDR3 is CASSHDRDPEAFF. CDR3 nucleotide sequence: TGCGCCAGCAGCCACGACAGGGACCCTGAAGCTTTCTTT.

This sequence joins TRBV19 and TRBJ2-3, with 12 bases fitting TRBD2. CDR3 size: 18 residues. V trimming: 2 bases; J trimming: 0 bases; junction bases outside the gene matches: 6. Germline V gene sequence: CDR1 LNHDA, CDR2 SQIVND (reference sequence). In DNA, the CDR3 is TGTGCCAGTAGTATAAGGACTAGCGGGGTTACTAGCACAGATACGCAGTATTTT. Translation gives CASSIRTSGVTSTDTQYF.

CDR3 residues: CSASTVAGGTSYEQYF. The DNA for the CDR3 is TGCAGTGCTAGTACGGTGGCGGGGGGGACTTCCTACGAGCAGTACTTC. V usage is TRBV20-1 and J usage is TRBJ2-7; 9 bases match TRBD2. This CDR3 has 16 residues. The trim removed 3 bases at V and 1 base at J, leaving 10 bases unmatched. Germline CDR1 DFQATT, CDR2 SNEGSKA (reference sequence).

This chain joins TRBV21-1 and TRBJ1-1. TRBV21-1 constitutes a pseudogene. CDR3 size: 20 residues. The CDR3, as DNA: TGTGCCAGCAGCAAAAAAGCGGAACAGGGAGGGACCGTGGGGAACACTGAAGCTTTCTTT. Encoded protein: CASSKKAEQGGTVGNTEAFF.

Remarks on this clone: Other DNA variants within this sample encode the same CDR3. The gene calls are TRBV7-2 and TRBJ1-5; tentative D call: TRBD1 (6 bases). The CDR3 extends over 14 amino acids. CDR1 is SGHTA and CDR2 is FQGNSA in the germline V gene. The V end was cut by 2 bases, the J end by 4 bases, with 9 bases between. CDR3: CASSLRQGNQPQHF. CDR3 bases: TGTGCCAGCAGCTTACGCCAGGGGAATCAGCCCCAGCATTTT.

The chain couples TRBV9 to TRBJ1-1, with D maybe TRBD1 (6 bases). The V and J ends lost 3 bases and 3 bases respectively, with 15 bases between them. Germline CDR1 and CDR2: SGDLS and YYNGEE. The CDR3 covers 15 residues. The CDR3 DNA sequence: TGTGCCAGCAGCGACACAAACCAGGGGCACACTGAAGCTTTCTTT. Protein: CASSDTNQGHTEAFF.

The chain employs TRBV20-1 and TRBJ1-2, with 7 bases that match TRBD1. The CDR3 loop spans 11 amino acids. CDR1 and CDR2 from the germline V gene are DFQATT and SNEGSKA (reference sequence). J was trimmed by 6 bases and V by 3 bases; bases with no gene match: 1. The CDR3 DNA follows: TGCAGTGCTAGCGGGACAGATGGCTACACCTTC. Translated: CSASGTDGYTF.

This CDR3 is CAWAGLVVGEQFF. In DNA, the CDR3 is TGTGCCTGGGCCGGACTAGTCGTGGGGGAGCAGTTCTTC. The chain has TRBV30 and TRBJ2-1, with 7 bases fitting TRBD2. The CDR3 contains 13 residues. CDR1 is GTSNPN and CDR2 is SVGIG in the germline V gene (reference sequence). Losses at the gene ends were 5 bases for V and 10 bases for J; bases not matched to a gene: 11.

This clone was counted a single time. This chain uses TRBV13 with TRBJ2-1; 7 bases line up with TRBD1. Germline V CDR1 and CDR2: PRHDT, FYEKMQ (reference sequence). This CDR3 has 13 residues. J was trimmed by 10 bases and V by 5 bases; bases with no gene match: 8. In DNA form, the CDR3 reads TGTGCCAGCAGCACCCCGACAGGGCCCGAGCAGTTCTTC. Translating it yields CASSTPTGPEQFF.

This clone occurred once. This sequence joins TRBV12-3 or TRBV12-4 and TRBJ1-2; the match to TRBD1 covers 9 bases. Unmatched junction bases numbered 1, after V lost 5 bases and J lost 3 bases. CDR3 length equals 13 residues. The CDR3 DNA is TGTGCCAGCAGTCGGACAGGGGACTATGGCTACACCTTC. It specifies CASSRTGDYGYTF.

This chain joins TRBV11-2 and TRBJ2-3; TRBD2 matches at 8 bases. The CDR3 spans 15 residues. The germline gives CDR1 SGHAT, CDR2 FQNNGV. V shed 3 bases and J 3 bases; nucleotides not matched to a gene: 5. In nucleotides, the CDR3 is TGTGCCAGCAGCTTCCTCGGGGGGGAGACAGATACGCAGTATTTT. Protein sequence: CASSFLGGETDTQYF.

The chain joins TRBV6-5 to TRBJ2-2, with 8 bases aligning to TRBD1. Per the germline V gene, CDR1 is MNHEY and CDR2 is SVGAGI. The CDR3 spans 15 residues. V trimming: 6 bases; J trimming: 4 bases; junction bases outside the gene matches: 7. The CDR3, as DNA: TGTGCCAGCAGAACCGGGACAGGAGTCACCGGGGAGCTGTTTTTT. This sequence encodes CASRTGTGVTGELFF.

The chain combines TRBV2 with TRBJ2-3; D unclear. CDR3 length equals 13 residues. Looked up from germline, CDR1 is SNHLY and CDR2 is FYNNEI. Trimming removed 3 bases at V and 1 base at J, with 5 bases between. CDR3 nucleotide sequence: TGTGCCAGCAGTGAGCAGGGCACAGATACGCAGTATTTT. Its protein product is CASSEQGTDTQYF.

This chain connects TRBV4-3 to TRBJ2-7; 9 nucleotides match TRBD1. V was clipped by 4 bases and J by 2 bases; unmatched bases: 3. Germline CDR1 and CDR2: LGHNA and YSLEER. The CDR3 spans 14 residues. CDR3 sequence: CASSPGTGTYEQYF. The DNA of the CDR3 is TGCGCCAGCAGCCCCGGGACAGGGACCTACGAGCAGTACTTC.

This clone was picked up one time. V is TRBV2 and J is TRBJ2-3, with D hard to call. Germline-derived CDR1 and CDR2 are SNHLY and FYNNEI. V dropped 3 bases and J dropped 3 bases, with 10 bases sitting between them. This CDR3 comprises 14 residues. CDR3 sequence (DNA): TGTGCCAGCAGTGATTTCCCCCTTACAGATACGCAGTATTTT. Protein: CASSDFPLTDTQYF.

V usage is TRBV7-2 and J usage is TRBJ2-2; D perhaps matches TRBD2 (6 bases). V was pared by 4 bases and J by 4 bases, with 10 bases between. CDR1 SGHTA and CDR2 FQGNSA come from the germline V gene. The CDR3 runs 14 residues. CDR3 loop: CASSSSSATGELFF. DNA of the CDR3: TGTGCCAGCAGCTCCTCTAGCGCCACCGGGGAGCTGTTTTTT.

V and J are TRBV19 and TRBJ1-1; perhaps TRBD1 as D (6 bases). The CDR3 is 19 residues long. The V and J ends lost 6 bases and 6 bases respectively, with 32 bases between them. Germline assignment: CDR1 LNHDA and CDR2 SQIVND (reference sequence). For the CDR3, the DNA is TGTGCCAGTAGCCCGGGATACAGGGCGCCACCCCTGAGGAAGGCTGAAGCTTTCTTT. Translation: CASSPGYRAPPLRKAEAFF.

The J gene is TRBJ2-6, the V gene TRBV4-1; D not certain. V lost 4 bases and J lost 2, with 9 bases in between. Germline CDR1 reads MGHRA; CDR2 reads YSYEKL. The CDR3 totals 15 residues. The CDR3 region has the DNA TGCGCCAGCAGCCGAACAGTACCTGGGGCCAACGTCCTGACTTTC. As protein: CASSRTVPGANVLTF.